The 9 T cell receptor beta chains below all came from one sample that was sequenced in a study of T cell responses to AZD1222 COVID-19 vaccine. The table came from immunoSEQ multiplex PCR; TCRdb's copy has only in-frame clones and leaves some out. The sample carries under 200,000 clones, approximately 90% recorded once. Sequenced here: peripheral blood, sampled on day 0 of AZD1222 vaccination. The receptors were sampled from an adult in good health.

V is TRBV28 and J is TRBJ1-2; tentative D call: TRBD1 (5 bases). Trimming pared 8 bases from V and 2 bases from J, leaving 6 bases between. The CDR3 contains 11 residues. Germline V CDR1 and CDR2: MDHEN, SYDVKM. CDR3 region: CASQGNYGYTF. The CDR3 DNA reads as TGTGCCAGCCAGGGAAACTATGGCTACACCTTC.

The rearrangement joins TRBV7-3 to TRBJ2-3; 7 positions match TRBD1. Germline lookup yields CDR1 SGHTA and CDR2 FQGTGA. V trimming: 5 bases; J trimming: 5 bases; junction bases outside the gene matches: 10. The CDR3 consists of 15 residues. CDR3 region: CASSPNDRVVDTQYF. In DNA form, the CDR3 reads TGTGCCAGCAGCCCCAATGACAGGGTCGTAGATACGCAGTATTTT. The variable domain in full, with the rest retrieved from reference TRBV7-3 and TRBJ2-3, is GAGVSQTPSNKVTEKGKYVELRCDPISGHTALYWYRQSLGQGPEFLIYFQGTGAADDSGLPNDRFFAVRPEGSVSTLKIQRTERGDSAVYLCASSPNDRVVDTQYFGPGTRLTVL.

The chain links TRBV28 to TRBJ1-2, with TRBD1 matching 7 bases. This CDR3 has 14 amino acids. V shed 10 bases and J 4 bases; nucleotides not matched to a gene: 12. Germline loops: CDR1 MDHEN, CDR2 SYDVKM. In DNA, the CDR3 is TGTGCCACTCTCCACCGGGACAGCCCCTATGGCTACACCTTC. This gives the protein CATLHRDSPYGYTF.

This chain uses TRBV3-1 (or the pseudogene TRBV3-2) with TRBJ1-2; a weak D match, TRBD1 (6 bases). The CDR3 covers 14 residues. Germline V gene sequence: CDR1 LGHDT, CDR2 YNNKEL (reference sequence). V was cut by 4 bases and J by 4 bases, with 13 bases left in between. DNA for the CDR3: TGTGCCAGCAGCCGTCAGGACAGAGTCTATGGCTACACCTTC. Translation gives CASSRQDRVYGYTF.

This chain links TRBV6-5 with TRBJ2-7, with 7 bases matching TRBD1. The length of the CDR3 is 14 residues. CDR1 and CDR2 (germline): MNHEY, SVGAGI. V dropped 3 bases and J dropped 5; count of bases not matched to a gene: 7. CDR3 coding DNA: TGTGCCAGCAGTTATCAAAGACAGGGCCACGAGCAGTACTTC. As protein: CASSYQRQGHEQYF.

This clone was seen more than once but under ten times. The V gene is TRBV7-8, the J gene TRBJ2-2, with 7 bases aligning to TRBD1. The length of the CDR3 is 17 residues. The germline gives CDR1 SGHVS, CDR2 FQNEAQ. V shed 3 bases, J shed 3 bases, and the junction held 10 bases outside the gene matches. Here the CDR3 DNA reads TGTGCCAGCAGCTTGATTCCCACGGGACAGTACACCGGGGAGCTGTTTTTT. Its translation is CASSLIPTGQYTGELFF.

The V and J genes are TRBV2 and TRBJ2-6; the D gene is possibly TRBD1 (5 bases). The length of the CDR3 is 14 residues. Germline V CDR1 and CDR2: SNHLY, FYNNEI. V was pared by 5 bases and J by 1 base, with 6 bases between. The CDR3 is CASSPGSGANVLTF. The CDR3 nucleotides are TGTGCCAGCAGTCCAGGGTCTGGGGCCAACGTCCTGACTTTC.

The rearrangement links TRBV6-6 to TRBJ2-2; TRBD2 matches 7 bases. Per germline, CDR1 MNHNY and CDR2 SVGAGI (reference sequence). The CDR3 has 16 amino acids. The V segment lost 6 bases and the J segment 3 bases; nucleotides outside the gene matches: 10. The CDR3 DNA sequence: TGTGCCAGCAGCTCCCCGAGCGGGGAGGACACCGGGGAGCTGTTTTTT. This codes for CASSSPSGEDTGELFF.

The chain couples TRBV18 to TRBJ1-1, with a weak D call TRBD1 (5 bases). Per the germline V gene, CDR1 is KGHSH and CDR2 is LQKENI. CDR3 length equals 13 residues. V lost 2 bases, J lost 6 bases, and 10 bases lay in between. CDR3 nucleotides: TGTGCCAGCTCACCAATCGCCAGGGCTGAAGCTTTCTTT. It translates to CASSPIARAEAFF.